Listed here are 26 T cell receptor beta chains from one sample, sequenced in a study of blood T cells in healthy people across ages. The use of a sample-barcoded 5' primer and a J-beta primer mix characterized a second PCR of 7 to 11 cycles. Each CDR3 protein gets one entry after TCRdb re-called the 5' RACE reads with MiXCR. The table lists roughly 560,000 distinct CDR3 sequences, 24% of them singletons, with just over 8.5% in the top ten. This sample was also put to use in a study of T cells of mothers and their children.

The sample taken for sequencing was blood. The source is a boy younger than 18 in good health.

The V call is TRBV30, the J call TRBJ1-1; perhaps TRBD1 as D (5 bases). Germline CDR1 reads GTSNPN; CDR2 reads SVGIG (reference sequence). The CDR3 is made up of 11 amino acids. The V and J ends lost 4 bases and 7 bases respectively, with 10 bases between them. The CDR3 DNA is TGTGCCTGGACAGGGACGGTTGAAGCTTTCTTT. This gives the protein CAWTGTVEAFF.

The CDR3 sequence: CAMVEGYDNEQFF. The CDR3 nucleotides are TGTGCCATGGTAGAGGGCTATGACAATGAGCAGTTCTTC. This sequence joins TRBV10-3 and TRBJ2-1; D possibly corresponds to TRBD2 (5 bases). V dropped 9 bases and J dropped 5 bases, with 14 bases sitting between them. This CDR3 comprises 13 residues. The germline V gene encodes CDR1 ENHRY and CDR2 SYGVKD.

This clonotype was found many times. DNA of the CDR3: TGCAGCGTTAAAAGCAGGACTAGCGGGGGACCGAGCTCCTACAATGAGCAGTTCTTC. This gives the protein CSVKSRTSGGPSSYNEQFF. The J gene is TRBJ2-1, the V gene TRBV29-1; 13 bases map to TRBD2. Per the germline V gene, CDR1 is SQVTM and CDR2 is ANQGSEA. V lost 5 bases, J lost 0 bases, and 13 bases stayed unmatched. The CDR3 has 19 residues.

This sequence joins TRBV3-1 and TRBJ1-5, with 8 bases aligning to TRBD1. After removal of 4 bases from V and 2 bases from J, the junction contained 10 bases not matched to a gene. From germline, CDR1 is LGHDT and CDR2 YNNKEL (reference sequence). This CDR3 is 17 amino acids long. The CDR3 here is CASSPDRVRYGNQPQHF. The CDR3, as DNA: TGTGCCAGCAGCCCGGACAGGGTCCGATATGGCAATCAGCCCCAGCATTTT. Looking up the rest from reference TRBV3-1 and TRBJ1-5 gives the full variable domain: DTAVSQTPKYLVTQMGNDKSIKCEQNLGHDTMYWYKQDSKKFLKIMFSYNNKELIINETVPNRFSPKSPDKAHLNLHINSLELGDSAVYFCASSPDRVRYGNQPQHFGDGTRLSIL.

In this sample, this clonotype turned up a few times. The gene calls are TRBV12-3 or TRBV12-4 and TRBJ1-5, with no clear D. Trimming took off 4 bases at V and 0 bases at J, with 19 bases between the two ends. The CDR3 is made up of 18 amino acids. Here the CDR3 reads CASSSRPRAGYSNQPQHF. CDR3 nucleotides: TGTGCCAGCAGTTCTCGGCCAAGAGCTGGGTATAGCAATCAGCCCCAGCATTTT.

This clonotype was seen only a few times. The genes are TRBV7-3 and TRBJ2-7; D is perhaps TRBD1 or TRBD2 (6 bases each). This CDR3 region has 14 residues. The V end lost 3 bases, the J end lost 2 bases, and 11 bases lay between the germline ends. Germline V gene data show CDR1 as SGHTA and CDR2 as FQGTGA. DNA of the CDR3: TGTGCCAGCAGCTTCCAAGGGGGGCCCTACGAGCAGTACTTC. It codes for CASSFQGGPYEQYF.

Ten or more counts support this clonotype. The genes are TRBV7-2 and TRBJ2-5; D is unresolved. Trimming took 5 bases from V and 7 from J, leaving 20 bases between them. Per the germline V gene, CDR1 is SGHTA and CDR2 is FQGNSA. The CDR3 loop spans 15 amino acids. This CDR3 is CASSQEMARIRTQYF. CDR3 DNA: TGTGCCAGCAGCCAGGAGATGGCCCGGATTAGGACCCAGTACTTC.

This clonotype was detected only a few times. This rearrangement joins TRBV11-2 to TRBJ2-5; either TRBD1 or TRBD2 may supply D (6 bases each). CDR3 length: 16 residues. Germline CDR1 SGHAT, CDR2 FQNNGV. Trimming stripped 8 bases from V and 3 bases from J, with 22 bases between. DNA of the CDR3: TGTGCCAGCCGGGACCCTTGGGGGGCGGAAAAAGAGACCCAGTACTTC. Encoded protein: CASRDPWGAEKETQYF.

This chain connects TRBV9 to TRBJ2-7; 7 bases are a match to TRBD2. V was clipped by 3 bases and J by 9 bases; unmatched bases: 12. The CDR3 length is 14 residues. Per germline, CDR1 SGDLS and CDR2 YYNGEE. CDR3: CASSASGSTFGQYF. DNA of the CDR3: TGTGCCAGCAGCGCTAGCGGTTCTACGTTCGGGCAGTACTTC.

The chain links TRBV4-1 to TRBJ2-1, with 12 bases lining up with TRBD1. With V trimmed by 0 bases and J by 7 bases, 7 bases remained unmatched. The CDR3 consists of 17 residues. Germline lookup yields CDR1 MGHRA and CDR2 YSYEKL. This CDR3 is CASSQDQGTGGWNEQFF. The CDR3 DNA follows: TGCGCCAGCAGCCAAGACCAAGGGACAGGGGGCTGGAATGAGCAGTTCTTC.

This clonotype was counted between two and nine times. The chain joins TRBV6-1 to TRBJ1-5, with a weak D call TRBD1 (6 bases). There are 16 residues in the CDR3. V was shortened by 6 bases and J by 0 bases, with 15 bases between the two germline ends. The V gene's germline CDR1 is MNHNS and CDR2 SASEGT. The CDR3 is CASSERGGASNQPQHF. The CDR3 nucleotides read TGTGCCAGCAGCGAACGGGGGGGGGCTAGCAATCAGCCCCAGCATTTT.

Only a few counts were recorded for this clonotype. V usage is TRBV6-5 and J usage is TRBJ2-7, with 8 bases lining up with TRBD2. V trimming: 0 bases; J trimming: 6 bases; junction bases outside the gene matches: 4. Germline assignment: CDR1 MNHEY and CDR2 SVGAGI. The CDR3 spans 14 residues. Here the CDR3 reads CASSYSTGGLEQYF. The CDR3, as DNA: TGTGCCAGCAGTTACTCTACGGGGGGGCTCGAGCAGTACTTC.

In this sample, this clonotype turned up a few times. CDR3 loop: CASSPGGKFDEQFF. The CDR3 DNA reads TGTGCCAGTAGTCCCGGGGGAAAGTTCGATGAGCAGTTCTTC. The chain is built from TRBV19 and TRBJ2-5; weak D call: TRBD2 (6 bases). The J call is doubtful: the DNA matches TRBJ2-1 better. Germline V gives CDR1 LNHDA, CDR2 SQIVND (reference sequence). The CDR3 totals 14 residues.

This clonotype has a handful of counts. This chain links TRBV29-1 with TRBJ1-1; D might be TRBD1 (5 bases). V lost 4 bases and J lost 0, with 12 bases in between. The germline V gene has CDR1 SQVTM and CDR2 ANQGSEA. CDR3 size: 14 residues. The CDR3 coding sequence is TGCAGCGTTGGACAGATTAGAATGAACACTGAAGCTTTCTTT. It codes for CSVGQIRMNTEAFF. The full variable domain, with the rest looked up from reference TRBV29-1 and TRBJ1-1, is SAVISQKPSRDICQRGTSLTIQCQVDSQVTMMFWYRQQPGQSLTLIATANQGSEATYESGFVIDKFPISRPNLTFSTLTVSNMSPEDSSIYLCSVGQIRMNTEAFFGQGTRLTVV.

This clonotype was seen a few times. The rearrangement links TRBV2 to TRBJ2-2, with D possibly being TRBD2 (6 bases). This CDR3 region has 16 residues. Germline CDR1 and CDR2: SNHLY and FYNNEI. The V gene lost 5 bases and the J gene lost 0 bases, with 13 bases spanning the gap. The CDR3 is CASSPSGGSNTGELFF. The CDR3 region has the DNA TGTGCCAGCAGTCCTTCCGGGGGTTCGAACACCGGGGAGCTGTTTTTT.

This chain uses TRBV25-1 with TRBJ2-2; either TRBD1 or TRBD2 may fit D (6 bases each). Looked up from germline, CDR1 is MGHDK and CDR2 is SYGVNS. The CDR3 spans 18 residues. Trimming cost V 4 bases and J 4 bases, with 22 bases left between them. The CDR3 loop reads CASSGLRGQGSSTGELFF. The CDR3 nucleotides are TGTGCCAGCAGTGGCCTCCGGGGGCAGGGCTCGAGCACCGGGGAGCTGTTTTTT.

The gene calls are TRBV9 and TRBJ2-5; TRBD2 agrees at 9 bases. The tail of the sequence fits TRBJ2-1 better, so the J call may be wrong. The CDR3 has 16 residues. Germline V gene sequence: CDR1 SGDLS, CDR2 YYNGEE. The CDR3 DNA follows: TGTGCCAGCAGCGTAGGGTCTAGCGGGATCAACAATGAGCAGTTCTTC. It translates to CASSVGSSGINNEQFF.

The chain is built from TRBV5-1 and TRBJ1-6; tentatively, D is TRBD1 (5 bases). Trimming removed 2 bases at V and 12 bases at J, with 27 bases between. CDR3 size: 18 residues. Germline V CDR1 and CDR2: SGHRS, YFSETQ. The CDR3: CASSFIWAQRGTNRPLHF. The DNA of the CDR3 is TGCGCCAGCAGCTTCATTTGGGCCCAACGGGGCACAAATCGACCCCTCCACTTT.

This clonotype was detected a few times. The chain has TRBV7-8 and TRBJ1-1; D uncertain. Germline V lookup: CDR1 SGHVS, CDR2 FQNEAQ. The CDR3 has 12 amino acids. Trimming removed 5 bases at V and 3 bases at J, with 7 bases between. The CDR3 DNA is TGTGCCAGCAGCGCGACCCACACTGAAGCTTTCTTT. Translating gives CASSATHTEAFF.

The rearrangement uses TRBV4-3 and TRBJ1-1; no clear D. Trimming removed 0 bases at V and 0 bases at J, with 8 bases between. The CDR3 is 15 amino acids. Germline lookup yields CDR1 LGHNA and CDR2 YSLEER. The CDR3 region has the DNA TGCGCCAGCAGCCAAGACAGCCCCGTGAACACTGAAGCTTTCTTT. It encodes CASSQDSPVNTEAFF.

This clonotype was counted at least ten times. The chain combines TRBV7-9 with TRBJ1-5; no definite D call. The CDR3 extends over 12 amino acids. Germline CDR1 reads SEHNR; CDR2 reads FQNEAQ (reference sequence). The ends were cut back, 5 bases at V and 7 bases at J, with 9 bases in the middle. The CDR3 here is CASSDFSQPQHF. Here the CDR3 DNA reads TGTGCCAGCAGCGATTTTTCCCAGCCCCAGCATTTT.

V usage is TRBV5-1 and J usage is TRBJ2-2; D gene unclear. In germline, CDR1 is SGHRS, CDR2 YFSETQ. The CDR3 contains 16 residues. Trimming removed 0 bases from V and 2 bases from J, with 11 bases in between. CDR3 sequence: CASSLDRQTNTGELFF. The CDR3 DNA reads TGCGCCAGCAGCTTGGATAGGCAGACAAACACCGGGGAGCTGTTTTTT.

The V gene is TRBV20-1, the J gene TRBJ1-1, with 7 bases identical to TRBD1. The CDR3 loop spans 14 amino acids. Germline V gene lookup returns CDR1 DFQATT and CDR2 SNEGSKA (reference sequence). Trimming at V came to 3 bases and at J to 2 bases, leaving 6 bases not matched to a gene. CDR3 sequence: CSASGGTVNTEAFF. In DNA form, the CDR3 reads TGCAGTGCTAGCGGGGGGACAGTCAACACTGAAGCTTTCTTT.

The V gene is TRBV7-8, the J gene TRBJ2-1; D unresolved. The J call is doubtful: the DNA matches TRBJ2-7 better. This CDR3 contains 15 residues. Looked up from germline, CDR1 is SGHVS and CDR2 is FQNEAQ. In DNA, the CDR3 is TGTGCCAGCAGCTCCGCAGGTAGTACCTCCTACGAGCAGTACTTC. This gives the protein CASSSAGSTSYEQYF.

The chain employs TRBV13 and TRBJ2-5, with D perhaps matching TRBD1 or TRBD2 (5 bases each). The J call may be incorrect, as the DNA end agrees better with TRBJ2-1. The CDR3 totals 16 residues. Germline assignment: CDR1 PRHDT and CDR2 FYEKMQ (reference sequence). This CDR3 is CASSPSGTEAYNEQFF. CDR3 bases: TGTGCCAGCAGCCCCTCCGGGACGGAAGCCTACAATGAGCAGTTCTTC.

V is TRBV12-3 or TRBV12-4 and J is TRBJ2-5; 7 bases are shared with TRBD1. J was trimmed by 1 base and V by 6 bases; bases with no gene match: 5. This CDR3 is built from 14 residues. The CDR3 bases are TGTGCCAGCAGGTACGGGACAGCCCAAGAGACCCAGTACTTC. This translates into CASRYGTAQETQYF.